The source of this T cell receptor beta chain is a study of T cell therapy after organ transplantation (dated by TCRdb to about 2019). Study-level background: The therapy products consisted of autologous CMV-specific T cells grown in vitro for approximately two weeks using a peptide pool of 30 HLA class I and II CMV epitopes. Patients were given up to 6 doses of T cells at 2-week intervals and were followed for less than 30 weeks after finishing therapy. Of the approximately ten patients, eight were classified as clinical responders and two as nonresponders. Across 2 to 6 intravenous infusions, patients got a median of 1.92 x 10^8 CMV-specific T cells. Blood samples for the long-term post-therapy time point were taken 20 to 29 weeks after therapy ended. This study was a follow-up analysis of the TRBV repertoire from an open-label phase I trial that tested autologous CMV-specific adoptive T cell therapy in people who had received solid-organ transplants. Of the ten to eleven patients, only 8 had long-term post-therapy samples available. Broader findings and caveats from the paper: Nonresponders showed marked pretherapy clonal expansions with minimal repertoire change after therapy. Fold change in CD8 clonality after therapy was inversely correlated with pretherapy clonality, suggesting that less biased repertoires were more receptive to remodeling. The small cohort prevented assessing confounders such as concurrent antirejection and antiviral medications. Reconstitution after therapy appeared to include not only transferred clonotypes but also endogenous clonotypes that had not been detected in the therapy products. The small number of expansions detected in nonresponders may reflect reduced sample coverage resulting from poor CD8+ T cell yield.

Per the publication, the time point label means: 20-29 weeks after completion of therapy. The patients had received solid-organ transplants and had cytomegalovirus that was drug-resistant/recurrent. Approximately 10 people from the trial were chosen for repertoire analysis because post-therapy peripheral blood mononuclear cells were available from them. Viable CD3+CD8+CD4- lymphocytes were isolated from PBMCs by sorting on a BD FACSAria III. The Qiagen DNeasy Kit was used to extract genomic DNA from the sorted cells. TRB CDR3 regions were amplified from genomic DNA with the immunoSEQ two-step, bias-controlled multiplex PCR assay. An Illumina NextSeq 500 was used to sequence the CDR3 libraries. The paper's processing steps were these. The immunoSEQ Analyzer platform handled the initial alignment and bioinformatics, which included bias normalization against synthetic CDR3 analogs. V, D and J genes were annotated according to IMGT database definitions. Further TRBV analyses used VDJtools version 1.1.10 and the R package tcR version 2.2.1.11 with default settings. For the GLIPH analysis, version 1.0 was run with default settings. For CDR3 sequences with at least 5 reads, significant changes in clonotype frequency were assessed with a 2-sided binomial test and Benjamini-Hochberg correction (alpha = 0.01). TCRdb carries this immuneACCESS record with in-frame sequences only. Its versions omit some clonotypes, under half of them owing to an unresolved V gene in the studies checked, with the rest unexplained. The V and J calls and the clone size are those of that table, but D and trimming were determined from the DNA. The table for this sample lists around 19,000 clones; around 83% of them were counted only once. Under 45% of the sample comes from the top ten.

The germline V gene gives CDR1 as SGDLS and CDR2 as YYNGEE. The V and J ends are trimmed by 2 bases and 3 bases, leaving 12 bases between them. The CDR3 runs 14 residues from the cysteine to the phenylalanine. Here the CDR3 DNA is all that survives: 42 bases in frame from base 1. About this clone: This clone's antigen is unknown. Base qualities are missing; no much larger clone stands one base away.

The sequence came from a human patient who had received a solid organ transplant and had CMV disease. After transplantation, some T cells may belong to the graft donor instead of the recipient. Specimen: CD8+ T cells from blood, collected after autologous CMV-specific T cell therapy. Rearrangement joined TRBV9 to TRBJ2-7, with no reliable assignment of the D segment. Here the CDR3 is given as CASSVGQWSYEQYF. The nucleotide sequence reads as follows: TGTGCCAGCAGCGTTGGCCAGTGGAGCTACGAGCAGTACTTC.